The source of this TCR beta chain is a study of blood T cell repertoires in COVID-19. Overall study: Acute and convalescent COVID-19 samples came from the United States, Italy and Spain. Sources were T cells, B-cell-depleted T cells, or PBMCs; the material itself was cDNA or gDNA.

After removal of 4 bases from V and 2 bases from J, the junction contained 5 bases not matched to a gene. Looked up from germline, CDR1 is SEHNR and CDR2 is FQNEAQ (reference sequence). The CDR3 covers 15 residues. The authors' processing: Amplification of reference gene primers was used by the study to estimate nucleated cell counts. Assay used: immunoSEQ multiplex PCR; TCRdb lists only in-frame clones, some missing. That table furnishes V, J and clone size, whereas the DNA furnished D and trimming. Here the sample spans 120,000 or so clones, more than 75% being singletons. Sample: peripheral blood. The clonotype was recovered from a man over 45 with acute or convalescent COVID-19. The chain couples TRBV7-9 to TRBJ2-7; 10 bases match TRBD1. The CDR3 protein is CASSSWTGGAYEQYF. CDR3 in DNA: TGTGCCAGCAGCTCTTGGACAGGGGGGGCCTACGAGCAGTACTTC.